This T cell receptor beta chain comes out of a study of blood T cell repertoires in COVID-19. Looking at the study overall: Italy, Spain and the United States were the sources of the convalescent and acute COVID-19 samples. Nucleic acid was either cDNA or gDNA, and it came from T cells, B-cell-depleted T cells, or PBMCs.

Trimming removed 7 bases from V and 5 bases from J; junction bases left unmatched: 6. CDR3 length: 13 amino acids. Looked up from germline, CDR1 is KGHDR and CDR2 is SFDVKD. As originally analysed: Cell counts per sample came from amplifying reference gene primers. The data were produced by immunoSEQ multiplex PCR, yet TCRdb's version contains in-frame clones alone and is incomplete. That table furnishes V, J and clone size, whereas the DNA furnished D and trimming. The table shows about 100,000 clones, with roughly 80% occurring only once. Sequenced: peripheral blood. The rearrangement uses TRBV24-1 and TRBJ1-2; 7 nucleotides agree with TRBD1. The TCR was taken from a woman in her 70s with acute or convalescent COVID-19. For the CDR3, the DNA is TGTGCCACCAGCCCAGGGGGTGGTTATGGCTACACCTTC. Translated: CATSPGGGYGYTF.